One and the same sample provided the 21 T cell receptor beta chains below, sequenced in a study of T cells after yellow fever vaccination. MiXCR was run by TCRdb on the 5' RACE reads, yielding one entry per CDR3 protein. Of fewer than 500,000 distinct CDR3 sequences listed, approximately 19% are singletons. The material was PBMCs, obtained before the yellow fever booster vaccination. The receptors shown here come from a man aged 18 to 29 who received the YFV17D yellow fever vaccine.

The chain couples TRBV24-1 to TRBJ1-1, with unresolved D. Deletions cut 5 bases from V and 7 bases from J, with 13 bases between. Germline V gene sequence: CDR1 KGHDR, CDR2 SFDVKD. The CDR3 runs 13 residues. The CDR3 DNA sequence: TGTGCCACCAGTGTGAGGAGGTTCGGTGAAGCTTTCTTT. It is translated as CATSVRRFGEAFF.

This clonotype was counted a few times. The gene calls are TRBV6-1 and TRBJ2-5, with 9 bases lining up with TRBD1. This CDR3 spans 14 amino acids. V lost 7 bases and J lost 3; bases outside the gene matches: 6. Germline loops: CDR1 MNHNS, CDR2 SASEGT. CDR3 nucleotide sequence: TGTGCCAGCACCCGGGACAGGGAAGAAGAGACCCAGTACTTC. Translation: CASTRDREEETQYF.

This chain links TRBV7-3 with TRBJ2-3; 9 bases match TRBD1. The germline CDR1 and CDR2 sequences are SGHTA and FQGTGA. The CDR3 sequence is 16 residues long. Trimming at V came to 5 bases and at J to 3 bases, leaving 9 bases not matched to a gene. The CDR3 reads CASSLQGARKTDTQYF. The CDR3 DNA reads as TGTGCCAGCAGCCTACAGGGGGCTCGGAAAACAGATACGCAGTATTTT.

This clonotype has more than one count but fewer than ten. The chain combines TRBV6-5 with TRBJ2-5; unclear D gene. Trimming removed 2 bases from V and 3 bases from J, with 7 bases in between. CDR3 length equals 13 residues. Germline CDR1 reads MNHEY; CDR2 reads SVGAGI. The DNA of the CDR3 is TGTGCCAGCAGTTACGCTCTTGAAGAGACCCAGTACTTC. Its protein product is CASSYALEETQYF.

This clonotype was seen a few times. The chain combines TRBV7-2 with TRBJ1-1, with D possibly TRBD1 on 5 matching bases. The CDR3 extends over 15 amino acids. The germline gives CDR1 SGHTA, CDR2 FQGNSA. The ends were cut back, 0 bases at V and 3 bases at J, with 11 bases in the middle. This CDR3 is CASSLAEAGHTEAFF. CDR3 sequence (DNA): TGTGCCAGCAGCTTAGCGGAGGCGGGGCACACTGAAGCTTTCTTT.

In regard to this clonotype: The CDR3 does not close with the conserved phenylalanine or tryptophan, likely indicating a read error. The CDR3 here is CASSFGEVEAFL. For the CDR3, the DNA is TGTGCCAGCAGCTTTGGAGAGGTTGAAGCTTTCTTG. This rearrangement joins TRBV7-9 to TRBJ1-1; D not resolved. The CDR3 has 12 amino acids. Germline CDR1 SEHNR, CDR2 FQNEAQ (reference sequence). Trimming cost V 3 bases and J 7 bases, with 9 bases left between them.

This chain connects TRBV12-3 or TRBV12-4 to TRBJ2-1; 11 bases map to TRBD2. The CDR3 covers 13 residues. V was clipped by 2 bases and J by 9 bases; unmatched bases: 0. For the CDR3, the DNA is TGTGCCAGCAGTTTACTAGCGGGGGGTGAGCAGTTCTTC. This sequence encodes CASSLLAGGEQFF.

The chain recombines TRBV6-5 with TRBJ2-1; D unclear. Germline CDR1 and CDR2: MNHEY and SVGAGI. Trimming shortened V by 6 bases and J by 4 bases, and 13 bases separated the two germline ends. The CDR3 has 14 residues. CDR3 nucleotide sequence: TGTGCCAGCAGGAACTTTAAAACTTACAATGAGCAGTTCTTC. Encoded protein: CASRNFKTYNEQFF.

This clonotype was seen a handful of times. The rearrangement links TRBV20-1 to TRBJ2-5; tentative D call: TRBD1 (5 bases). The length of the CDR3 is 14 residues. Germline V CDR1 and CDR2: DFQATT, SNEGSKA (reference sequence). V dropped 0 bases and J dropped 2 bases, with 10 bases sitting between them. Here the CDR3 reads CSAREGRVQETQYF. The DNA for the CDR3 is TGCAGTGCTAGAGAGGGCAGGGTTCAAGAGACCCAGTACTTC.

A few counts support this clonotype. J is TRBJ2-2 and V is TRBV7-3, with a tentative D call TRBD1 (6 bases). V lost 5 bases and J 3 bases, leaving 13 bases between the germline ends. From germline, CDR1 is SGHTA and CDR2 FQGTGA. The CDR3 loop spans 15 amino acids. CDR3 region: CASSPGHRDTGELFF. The CDR3 region has the DNA TGTGCCAGCAGCCCGGGACACCGAGACACCGGGGAGCTGTTTTTT.

The chain joins TRBV7-2 to TRBJ2-5; TRBD1 is a possible D gene (5 bases). V dropped 3 bases and J dropped 2 bases, with 13 bases sitting between them. This CDR3 region has 15 residues. CDR1 and CDR2 (germline): SGHTA, FQGNSA. In nucleotides, the CDR3 is TGTGCCAGCAGCTTCAGGGCACGGGCACAAGAGACCCAGTACTTC. It encodes CASSFRARAQETQYF. The full variable domain, its missing parts supplied by reference TRBV7-2 and TRBJ2-5, is GAGVSQSPSNKVTEKGKDVELRCDPISGHTALYWYRQSLGQGLEFLIYFQGNSAPDKSGLPSDRFSAERTGGSVSTLTIQRTQQEDSAVYLCASSFRARAQETQYFGPGTRLLVL.

The chain is built from TRBV29-1 and TRBJ1-3; no clear D gene. This CDR3 has 15 residues. The V gene's germline CDR1 is SQVTM and CDR2 ANQGSEA. With 7 bases removed from V and 3 bases from J, the gap between germline ends came to 19 bases. CDR3 region: CSAVDLKKSGNTIYF. The CDR3 bases are TGCAGCGCCGTGGACCTTAAAAAAAGTGGAAACACCATATATTTT. Together with reference TRBV29-1 and TRBJ1-3, the CDR3 gives the full variable domain: SAVISQKPSRDICQRGTSLTIQCQVDSQVTMMFWYRQQPGQSLTLIATANQGSEATYESGFVIDKFPISRPNLTFSTLTVSNMSPEDSSIYLCSAVDLKKSGNTIYFGEGSWLTVV.

The chain carries TRBV9 and TRBJ1-2, with TRBD1 matching over 7 bases. This CDR3 is 16 amino acids long. J gave up 5 bases and V 0 bases, and 10 bases lay outside the gene matches. Germline V CDR1 and CDR2: SGDLS, YYNGEE. The CDR3 DNA follows: TGTGCCAGCAGCGTAGCTAGCATGGGACAGACGTATGGCTACACCTTC. Amino acids: CASSVASMGQTYGYTF.

This clonotype came up a few times. The chain uses TRBV4-3 and TRBJ2-2, with D unresolved. This CDR3 comprises 14 residues. The germline gives CDR1 LGHNA, CDR2 YSLEER. V lost 0 bases to trimming and J lost 9 bases, with 11 bases between them. The CDR3, as DNA: TGCGCCAGCAGCCAAGAATCGGTTCGTAGGGAGCTGTTTTTT. This sequence encodes CASSQESVRRELFF.

This clonotype was observed a few times. This chain uses TRBV7-9 with TRBJ2-3; 14 nucleotides match TRBD2. The CDR3 is 17 amino acids. After removal of 5 bases from V and 4 bases from J, the junction contained 8 bases not matched to a gene. The germline CDR1 and CDR2 sequences are SEHNR and FQNEAQ (reference sequence). This chain's CDR3 is CASSQSLTSGGADTQYF. CDR3 DNA sequence: TGTGCCAGCAGCCAAAGTTTGACTAGCGGGGGGGCAGATACGCAGTATTTT. Complete variable domain (other parts from reference TRBV7-9 and TRBJ2-3): DTGVSQNPRHKITKRGQNVTFRCDPISEHNRLYWYRQTLGQGPEFLTYFQNEAQLEKSRLLSDRFSAERPKGSFSTLEIQRTEQGDSAMYLCASSQSLTSGGADTQYFGPGTRLTVL.

There are a few counts of this clonotype. This chain uses TRBV5-1 with TRBJ1-4; D is perhaps TRBD1 (5 bases). This CDR3 contains 15 residues. Germline V lookup: CDR1 SGHRS, CDR2 YFSETQ. V shed 0 bases and J shed 7 bases, with 13 bases lying between them. For the CDR3, the DNA is TGCGCCAGCAGCTTGGATACAGGTGTTGGTGAAAAACTGTTTTTT. Amino acids: CASSLDTGVGEKLFF.

This clonotype was found once. The chain links TRBV7-2 to TRBJ2-2; D possibly corresponds to TRBD1 (5 bases). This CDR3 has 14 residues. From germline, CDR1 is SGHTA and CDR2 FQGNSA. The ends were cut back, 4 bases at V and 5 bases at J, with 11 bases in the middle. The CDR3 loop is CASSYRQTTGELFF. The CDR3 DNA follows: TGTGCCAGCAGCTACCGACAGACTACCGGGGAGCTGTTTTTT.

This clonotype has a count of ten or more. The chain has TRBV7-9 and TRBJ1-6, with D perhaps matching TRBD1 (5 bases). The CDR3 spans 14 residues. The germline V and J ends were trimmed by 1 base and 8 bases, with 9 bases remaining between them. Germline V gene data show CDR1 as SEHNR and CDR2 as FQNEAQ (reference sequence). CDR3 bases: TGTGCCAGCAGCTTAGAGGACACGGATTCACCCCTCCACTTT. Translation: CASSLEDTDSPLHF.

This clonotype has at least ten counts. This rearrangement joins TRBV20-1 to TRBJ1-2; 7 bases align to TRBD1. The V and J ends lost 3 bases and 4 bases, in that order; junction bases with no gene match: 5. The CDR3 extends over 13 amino acids. Germline V gives CDR1 DFQATT, CDR2 SNEGSKA (reference sequence). This CDR3 is CSARTGRGYGYTF. CDR3 in DNA: TGCAGTGCTAGGACAGGGAGGGGCTATGGCTACACCTTC.

The chain combines TRBV20-1 with TRBJ1-2; D gene ambiguous. The V gene lost 6 bases and the J gene lost 8 bases, with 16 bases spanning the gap. The germline V gene has CDR1 DFQATT and CDR2 SNEGSKA (reference sequence). The CDR3 runs to 12 residues. CDR3 sequence: CSADSKVGGYTF. The CDR3 DNA sequence: TGCAGTGCGGACTCAAAAGTGGGGGGCTACACCTTC.

This clonotype has just a few counts. The chain is built from TRBV12-3 or TRBV12-4 and TRBJ2-1; D not certain. V gave up 5 bases and J gave up 10 bases, with 15 bases separating them. The CDR3 totals 13 residues. In nucleotides, the CDR3 is TGTGCCAGCAGTCTTCGGGCCGGTCGGGAGCAGTTCTTC. Its protein product is CASSLRAGREQFF.